This is a list of T cell receptor beta chains from one sample in a study of T cells in Graves' hyperthyroidism and ophthalmopathy. Via MiXCR, TCRdb re-called the multiplex PCR reads, giving one row per CDR3 protein. The sample has about half a million distinct CDR3 sequences, 16% seen once. The sequencing sample was made of blood. The receptors were sampled from a woman in her 30s with Graves' ophthalmopathy. Both conserved end residues are part of each CDR3. A D gene is named only where the DNA matches it firmly. Size tells how often a clone was seen (once, few, many) or the class of an expanded clone, and some rows leave it out.

TGTGCCAGCAGCTTAGCGTCCCAGGGAGATACGCAGTGTTTT CASSLASQGDTQCF TRBJ2-3 - - TRBV7-9
TGTGCCAGCAGCTTCCTCCGTGGGAGTAAGAATGAGCAGTTCTTC CASSFLRGSKNEQFF TRBJ2-1 - few TRBV5-6
TGCAGTGCCTTCCCCGCCCGAATCACTGAAGCTTTCTTT CSAFPARITEAFF TRBJ1-1 - few TRBV20-1
TGTGCCACTACCTTGGGGGACAGGGGTTCCACCGGGGAGCTGTTTTTT CATTLGDRGSTGELFF TRBJ2-2 TRBD1 - TRBV19
TGTGCCAGCAGTGAAGGGGGTTATAGCAATCAGCCCCAGCATTTT CASSEGGYSNQPQHF TRBJ1-5 - many TRBV12-3/TRBV12-4
TGTGCCAGCAGTTTGGGGGAAAGGACTACCGCTTTCGAGTTTTCCTACGAGCAGTACTTC CASSLGERTTAFEFSYEQYF TRBJ2-7 - many TRBV28
TGTGCCAGCAGAGACCTAGCGGGAGGTGGTAATACGCAGTATTTT CASRDLAGGGNTQYF TRBJ2-3 TRBD2 few TRBV2
TGCAGTGCTAGAGATAGCGGCCTGCAAGAGACCCAGTACTTC CSARDSGLQETQYF TRBJ2-5 - - TRBV20-1
TGCGCCAGCGGCCCAGGAGGGTCAGAGGAGACCCAGTACTTC CASGPGGSEETQYF TRBJ2-5 - few TRBV5-1
TGTGCCAGCAGGCAGACTAGCGGGAGACAGGAGACCCAGTACTTC CASRQTSGRQETQYF TRBJ2-5 TRBD2 many TRBV5-5
TGCGCCAGCTGTAGCGGTGTCGGGACAGATACGCAGTATTTT CASCSGVGTDTQYF TRBJ2-3 - few TRBV10-2
TGTGCCATCAGTGAGTCTCGGCTAGCGGGAGGGAAGAACGAGCAGTACTTC CAISESRLAGGKNEQYF TRBJ2-7 TRBD2 once TRBV10-3
TGTGCCAGCAGCGTAGCCGGGACAGAAAATTCACCCCTCCACTTT CASSVAGTENSPLHF TRBJ1-6 TRBD1 - TRBV9
TGCGCCAGCAGCTTGGTCGCGGGAGGCCACGATACGCAGTATTTT CASSLVAGGHDTQYF TRBJ2-3 TRBD2 many TRBV5-1
TGTGCCAGCAACGGCCCCTACGAGCAGTACTTC CASNGPYEQYF TRBJ2-7 - - TRBV28
TGTGCCAGCAGCCGGGACAGAAATGAAAAACTGTTTTTT CASSRDRNEKLFF TRBJ1-4 TRBD1 - TRBV7-8
TGTGCCAGCTACCCTCCGGGACTAGCGGGTCACAATGAGCAGTTCTTC CASYPPGLAGHNEQFF TRBJ2-1 TRBD2 - TRBV27
TGTGCCAGCAGCGCCGGGACTAGCGGAAACAATGAGCAGTTCTTC CASSAGTSGNNEQFF TRBJ2-1 TRBD2 many TRBV9